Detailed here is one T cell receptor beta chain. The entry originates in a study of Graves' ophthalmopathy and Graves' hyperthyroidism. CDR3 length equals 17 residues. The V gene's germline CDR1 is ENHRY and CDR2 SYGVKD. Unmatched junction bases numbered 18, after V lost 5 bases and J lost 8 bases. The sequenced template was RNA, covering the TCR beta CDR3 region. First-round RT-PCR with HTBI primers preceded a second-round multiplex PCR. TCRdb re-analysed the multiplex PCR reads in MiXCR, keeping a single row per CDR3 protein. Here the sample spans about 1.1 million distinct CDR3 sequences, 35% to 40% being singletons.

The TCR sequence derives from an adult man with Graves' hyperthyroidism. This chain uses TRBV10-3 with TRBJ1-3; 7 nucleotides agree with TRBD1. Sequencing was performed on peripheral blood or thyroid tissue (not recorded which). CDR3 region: CAISYSPGDREFYTIYF. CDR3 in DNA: TGTGCCATCAGTTACTCGCCGGGCGACAGGGAGTTTTACACCATATATTTT.